These T cell receptor beta chains were read from a single sample in a study of T cell responses to AZD1222 COVID-19 vaccine. The protocol was immunoSEQ multiplex PCR, while the TCRdb copy is restricted to in-frame clones and leaves out a portion. The top ten clones hold more than 15% of a sample with 100,000 to 110,000 clones, around 87% of them seen once. Sequencing used peripheral blood, obtained on day 0 of AZD1222 vaccination. These receptors all stem from an adult in good health. Both conserved end residues are trimmed from each CDR3.

j_call v_call cdr3_aa
TRBJ1-4 TRBV6-5 ASRAGTGDEKLF
TRBJ2-7 TRBV25-1 ASSEYNGPSYEQY
TRBJ2-7 TRBV19 ASSKSSSSYEQY
TRBJ1-1 TRBV30 AWRGGFTEAF
TRBJ2-3 TRBV12-5 ASGLGGGRTDTQY
TRBJ2-5 TRBV5-6 ASSLDAGLETQY
TRBJ1-3 TRBV6-5 ASSRGVSGNTIY
TRBJ2-3 TRBV5-1 ASSLSLPVTDTQY
TRBJ2-7 TRBV6-6 ASSLGDSSEQY
TRBJ1-3 TRBV7-3 ASSLTPQGTGNTIY
TRBJ2-1 TRBV5-1 ASSVTGENYNEQF
TRBJ1-2 TRBV5-6 ASSLSGTNYGYT
TRBJ2-3 TRBV3-1/TRBV3-2 ASSRIGGTDTQY
TRBJ1-1 TRBV2 ASSEEGPHGAF
TRBJ1-4 TRBV2 ASRFGATNEKLF
TRBJ2-5 TRBV5-1 ASSPKTGRATQY
TRBJ2-3 TRBV12-3/TRBV12-4 ASSSGSSDTQY
TRBJ2-2 TRBV7-2 ASSPDPIEGTGELF
TRBJ1-1 TRBV6-5 ASSSTGEDTEAF
TRBJ2-1 TRBV7-9 ASSLPLGLNEQF
TRBJ1-1 TRBV5-4 ASSQDRAEAF
TRBJ2-1 TRBV11-2 ASTHLRTSADNEQF
TRBJ2-2 TRBV4-3 ASSQEASGGPPGELF
TRBJ2-7 TRBV15 ATSPMGGWEQY
TRBJ1-2 TRBV19 ASSIPGSYGYT
TRBJ1-5 TRBV6-5 ASSSLRNQPQH
TRBJ1-2 TRBV19 ASNPIGHGIYGYT
TRBJ1-2 TRBV13 ASSLGFGRTGDEDGYT
TRBJ1-1 TRBV6-4 ASSDRESGEAF
TRBJ1-2 TRBV10-3 AISESSNPGGGYT
TRBJ2-4 TRBV6-1 ASSEATRQAQY
TRBJ1-1 TRBV24-1 ATSDFEGVAF
TRBJ2-7 TRBV4-3 ASSQEPTSYEQY
TRBJ2-2 TRBV7-3 ASSLMGNTGELF
TRBJ2-7 TRBV19 ASSPLRGSSYEQY
TRBJ1-2 TRBV9 ASSPFSLSGDGYT
TRBJ1-5 TRBV19 ASDDRGLYQPQH